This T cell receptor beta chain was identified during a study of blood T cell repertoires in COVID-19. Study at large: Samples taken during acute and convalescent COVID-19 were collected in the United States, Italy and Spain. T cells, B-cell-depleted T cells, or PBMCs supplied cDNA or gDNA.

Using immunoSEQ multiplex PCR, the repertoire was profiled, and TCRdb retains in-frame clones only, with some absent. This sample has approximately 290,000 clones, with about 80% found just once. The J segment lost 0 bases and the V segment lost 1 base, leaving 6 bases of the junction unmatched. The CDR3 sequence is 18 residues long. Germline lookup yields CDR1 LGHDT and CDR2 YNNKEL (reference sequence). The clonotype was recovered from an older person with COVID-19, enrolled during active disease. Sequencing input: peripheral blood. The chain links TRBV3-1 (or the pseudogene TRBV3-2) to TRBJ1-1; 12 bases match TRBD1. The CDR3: CASSQAGTGGMVNTEAFF. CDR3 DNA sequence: TGTGCCAGCAGCCAAGCAGGGACAGGGGGCATGGTGAACACTGAAGCTTTCTTT.